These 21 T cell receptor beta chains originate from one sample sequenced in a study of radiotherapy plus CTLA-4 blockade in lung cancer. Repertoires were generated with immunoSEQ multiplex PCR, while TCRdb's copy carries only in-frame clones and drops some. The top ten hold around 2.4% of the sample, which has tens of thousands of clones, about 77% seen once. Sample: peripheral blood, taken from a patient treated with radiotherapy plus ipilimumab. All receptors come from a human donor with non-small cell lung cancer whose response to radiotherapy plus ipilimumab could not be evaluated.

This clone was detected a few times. CDR3 protein: CASKWDRDGYTF. Here the CDR3 DNA reads TGCGCCAGCAAATGGGACAGGGATGGCTACACCTTC. The chain joins TRBV10-2 to TRBJ1-2, with TRBD1 identical over 9 bases. The ends lost 7 bases at V and 6 bases at J; junction bases unmatched: 3. The CDR3 covers 12 residues. Germline V lookup: CDR1 WSHSY, CDR2 SAAADI.

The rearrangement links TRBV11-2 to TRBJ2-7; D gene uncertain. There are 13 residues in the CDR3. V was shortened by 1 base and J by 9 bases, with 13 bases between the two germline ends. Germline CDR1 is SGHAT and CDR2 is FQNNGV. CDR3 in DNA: TGTGCCAGCAGCTTAGGGGCAAGGTCCGCGCAGTACTTC. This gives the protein CASSLGARSAQYF.

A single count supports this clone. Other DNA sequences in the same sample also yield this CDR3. The CDR3 nucleotides are TGTGCCAGCAGTCTTTACAGGGGGCGAGTATCCAATGAGCAGTTCTTC. This sequence encodes CASSLYRGRVSNEQFF. This rearrangement joins TRBV6-4 to TRBJ2-1, with 9 nucleotides matching TRBD1. Trimming at V came to 5 bases and at J to 6 bases, leaving 11 bases not matched to a gene. Germline V gene lookup returns CDR1 MRHNA and CDR2 SNTAGT. The CDR3 sequence is 16 residues long.

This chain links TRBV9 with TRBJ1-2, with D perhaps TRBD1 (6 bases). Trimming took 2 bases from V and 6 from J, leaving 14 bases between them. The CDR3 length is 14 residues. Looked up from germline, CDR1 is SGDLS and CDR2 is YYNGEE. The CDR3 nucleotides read TGTGCCAGCAGCGTCTCGGGGGGGCCCAATGGCTACACCTTC. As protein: CASSVSGGPNGYTF.

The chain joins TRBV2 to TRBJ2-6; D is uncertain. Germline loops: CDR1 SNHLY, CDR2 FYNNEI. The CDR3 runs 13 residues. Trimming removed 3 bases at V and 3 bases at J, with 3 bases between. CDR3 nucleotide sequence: TGTGCCAGCAGTGATAATGGGGCCAACGTCCTGACTTTC. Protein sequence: CASSDNGANVLTF.

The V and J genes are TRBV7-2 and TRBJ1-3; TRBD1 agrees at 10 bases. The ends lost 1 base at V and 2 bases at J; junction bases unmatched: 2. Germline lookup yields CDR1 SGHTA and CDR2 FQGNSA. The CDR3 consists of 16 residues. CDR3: CASSLGTGGTGNTIYF. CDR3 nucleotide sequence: TGTGCCAGCAGCTTAGGGACAGGGGGAACTGGAAACACCATATATTTT.

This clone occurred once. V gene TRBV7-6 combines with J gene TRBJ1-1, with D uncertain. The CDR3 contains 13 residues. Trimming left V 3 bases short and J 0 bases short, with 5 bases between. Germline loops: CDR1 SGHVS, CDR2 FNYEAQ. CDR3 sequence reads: CASSFSLNTEAFF. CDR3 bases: TGTGCCAGCAGCTTCAGTTTGAACACTGAAGCTTTCTTT. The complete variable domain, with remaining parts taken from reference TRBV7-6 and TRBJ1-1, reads GAGVSQSPRYKVTKRGQDVALRCDPISGHVSLYWYRQALGQGPEFLTYFNYEAQQDKSGLPNDRFSAERPEGSISTLTIQRTEQRDSAMYRCASSFSLNTEAFFGQGTRLTVV.

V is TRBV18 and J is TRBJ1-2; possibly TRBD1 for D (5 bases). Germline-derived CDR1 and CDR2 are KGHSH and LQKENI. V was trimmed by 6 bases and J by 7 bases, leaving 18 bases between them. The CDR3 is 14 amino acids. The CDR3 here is CASSSLKTDRGYTF. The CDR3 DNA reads TGTGCCAGCTCTTCCCTTAAGACAGACCGTGGCTACACCTTC.

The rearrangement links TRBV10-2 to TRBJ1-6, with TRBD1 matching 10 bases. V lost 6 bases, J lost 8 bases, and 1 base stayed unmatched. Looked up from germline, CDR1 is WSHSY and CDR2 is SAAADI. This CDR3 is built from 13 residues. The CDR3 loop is CASRGTGDSPLHF. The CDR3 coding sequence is TGCGCCAGCAGGGGGACAGGGGATTCACCCCTCCACTTT.

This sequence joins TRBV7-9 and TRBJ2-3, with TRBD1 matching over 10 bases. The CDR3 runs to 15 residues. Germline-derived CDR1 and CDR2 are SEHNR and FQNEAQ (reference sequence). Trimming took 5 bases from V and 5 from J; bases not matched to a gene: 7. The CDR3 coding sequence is TGTGCCAGCAGCCGTCCGGACAGGGGGATAGATACGCAGTATTTT. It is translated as CASSRPDRGIDTQYF.

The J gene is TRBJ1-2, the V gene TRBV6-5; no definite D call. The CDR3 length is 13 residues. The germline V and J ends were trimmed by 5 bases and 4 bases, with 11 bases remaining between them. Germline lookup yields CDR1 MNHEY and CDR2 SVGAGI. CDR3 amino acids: CASSLDGSYGYTF. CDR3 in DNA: TGTGCCAGCAGTCTGGACGGGAGCTATGGCTACACCTTC.

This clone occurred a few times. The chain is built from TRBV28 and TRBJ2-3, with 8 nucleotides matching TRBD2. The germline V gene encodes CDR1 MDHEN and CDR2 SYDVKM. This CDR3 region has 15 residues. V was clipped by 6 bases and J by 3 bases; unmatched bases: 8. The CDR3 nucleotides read TGTGCCAGCAGCCCCTCGGGGGGGCCAACAGATACGCAGTATTTT. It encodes CASSPSGGPTDTQYF.

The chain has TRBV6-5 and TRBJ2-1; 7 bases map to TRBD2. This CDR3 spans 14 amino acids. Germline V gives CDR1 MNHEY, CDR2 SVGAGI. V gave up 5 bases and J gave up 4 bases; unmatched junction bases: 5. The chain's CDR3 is CASSRLAPYNEQFF. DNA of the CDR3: TGTGCCAGCAGTCGACTAGCCCCATACAATGAGCAGTTCTTC.

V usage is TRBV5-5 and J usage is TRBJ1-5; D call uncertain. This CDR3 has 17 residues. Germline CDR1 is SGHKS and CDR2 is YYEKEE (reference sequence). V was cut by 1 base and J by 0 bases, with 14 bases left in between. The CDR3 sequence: CASSLWLGVNSNQPQHF. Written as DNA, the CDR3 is TGTGCCAGCAGCTTGTGGTTGGGAGTTAATAGCAATCAGCCCCAGCATTTT.

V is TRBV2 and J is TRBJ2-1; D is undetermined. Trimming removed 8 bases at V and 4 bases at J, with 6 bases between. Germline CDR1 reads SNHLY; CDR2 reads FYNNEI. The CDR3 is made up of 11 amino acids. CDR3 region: CASQIYNEQFF. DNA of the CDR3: TGTGCCAGCCAAATTTACAATGAGCAGTTCTTC. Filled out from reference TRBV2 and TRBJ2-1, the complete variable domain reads EPEVTQTPSHQVTQMGQEVILRCVPISNHLYFYWYRQILGQKVEFLVSFYNNEISEKSEIFDDQFSVERPDGSNFTLKIRSTKLEDSAMYFCASQIYNEQFFGPGTRLTVL.

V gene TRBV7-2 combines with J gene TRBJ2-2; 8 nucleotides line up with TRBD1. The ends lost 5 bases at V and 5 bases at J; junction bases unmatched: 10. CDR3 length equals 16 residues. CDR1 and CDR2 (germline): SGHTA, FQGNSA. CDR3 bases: TGTGCCAGCAGCCTCAGCCGGACAGGGACGACCGGGGAGCTGTTTTTT. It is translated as CASSLSRTGTTGELFF.

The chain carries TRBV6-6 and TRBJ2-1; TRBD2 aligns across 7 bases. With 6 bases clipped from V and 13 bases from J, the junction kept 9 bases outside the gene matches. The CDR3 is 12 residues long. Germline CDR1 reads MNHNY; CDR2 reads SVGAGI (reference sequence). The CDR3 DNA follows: TGTGCCAGCAGCTACGGGGCTAGCGGTCAGTTCTTC. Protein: CASSYGASGQFF.

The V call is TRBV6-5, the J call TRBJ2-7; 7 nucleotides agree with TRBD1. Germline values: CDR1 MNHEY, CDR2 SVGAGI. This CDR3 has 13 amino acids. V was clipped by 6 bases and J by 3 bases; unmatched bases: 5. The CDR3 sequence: CASRKTGNYEQYF. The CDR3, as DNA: TGTGCCAGCAGAAAGACAGGGAACTACGAGCAGTACTTC.

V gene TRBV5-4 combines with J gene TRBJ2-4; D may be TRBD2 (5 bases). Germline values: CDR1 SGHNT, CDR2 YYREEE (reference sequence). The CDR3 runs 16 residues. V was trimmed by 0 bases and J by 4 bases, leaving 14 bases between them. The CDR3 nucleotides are TGTGCCAGCAGCTTGGCGCTAGCTGGTCAGAAAAACATTCAGTACTTC. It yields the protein CASSLALAGQKNIQYF. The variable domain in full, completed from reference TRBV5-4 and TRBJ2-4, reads ETGVTQSPTHLIKTRGQQVTLRCSSQSGHNTVSWYQQALGQGPQFIFQYYREEENGRGNFPPRFSGLQFPNYSSELNVNALELDDSALYLCASSLALAGQKNIQYFGAGTRLSVL.

CDR3: CASSSLYRAGNYGYTF. CDR3 nucleotide sequence: TGTGCCAGCAGCTCCCTGTACAGGGCGGGTAACTATGGCTACACCTTC. V usage is TRBV5-6 and J usage is TRBJ1-2; a possible D gene is TRBD1 (6 bases). V was shortened by 3 bases and J by 1 base, with 16 bases between the two germline ends. CDR3 length: 16 amino acids. Germline loops: CDR1 SGHDT, CDR2 YYEEEE.

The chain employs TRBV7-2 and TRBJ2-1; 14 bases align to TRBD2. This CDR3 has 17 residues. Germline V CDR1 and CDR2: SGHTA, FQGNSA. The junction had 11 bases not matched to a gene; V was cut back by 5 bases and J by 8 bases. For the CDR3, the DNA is TGTGCCAGCAGCCTTCGACTAGCGGGAGGGAGATCCGATGAGCAGTTCTTC. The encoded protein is CASSLRLAGGRSDEQFF.